These T cell receptor beta chains were read from a single sample in a study of control samples from healthy donors and cancer patients. Produced via immunoSEQ multiplex PCR; TCRdb's table is partial and in-frame only. The sample includes approximately 44,000 clones, roughly 77% of them seen just once. The sequenced sample was formalin-fixed, paraffin-embedded tissue. All receptors derive from a male donor with melanoma. Both conserved end residues are part of each CDR3. The D gene is left open where the match is weak. Clone size is stated in some rows and not others, as once, few, many or a class when expanded.

J: TRBJ2-3
size: .
V: TRBV10-3
D: TRBD2
DNA: TGTGCCATCAGGCCCGACTGGGGCGGGAGGTCAGATACGCAGTATTTT
CDR3: CAIRPDWGGRSDTQYF

J: TRBJ2-1
size: .
V: TRBV7-8
D: .
DNA: TGTGCCAGCAGCTTAGATTTATCCTACAATGAGCAGTTCTTC
CDR3: CASSLDLSYNEQFF

J: TRBJ2-3
size: few
V: TRBV29-1
D: TRBD2
DNA: TGCAGCGCCACTCGGACTAGCGGGAGTGCAGATACGCAGTATTTT
CDR3: CSATRTSGSADTQYF

J: TRBJ1-4
size: .
V: TRBV10-2
D: .
DNA: TGCGCCAGCAGGAGGGCAACTAATGAAAAACTGTTTTTT
CDR3: CASRRATNEKLFF

J: TRBJ2-1
size: .
V: TRBV2
D: .
DNA: TGTGCCAGCGCGTCAACGGAACAGGGAACCTACAATGAGCAGTTCTTC
CDR3: CASASTEQGTYNEQFF

J: TRBJ2-2
size: .
V: TRBV7-9
D: .
DNA: TGTGCCAGCAGCTTGTTCCGGACTCAGGGTACCGGGGAGCTGTTTTTT
CDR3: CASSLFRTQGTGELFF

J: TRBJ1-5
size: .
V: TRBV5-4
D: .
DNA: TGTGCCAGCAGCCGGGACGTCCGGCCCAATCAGCCCCAGCATTTT
CDR3: CASSRDVRPNQPQHF

J: TRBJ1-3
size: .
V: TRBV20-1
D: .
DNA: TGCAGTGCTAGAGATGGAAACACCATATATTTT
CDR3: CSARDGNTIYF

J: TRBJ2-2
size: .
V: TRBV5-1
D: .
DNA: TGCGCCAGCAGCTTGGACTGGACGAACACCGGGGAGCTGTTTTTT
CDR3: CASSLDWTNTGELFF

J: TRBJ2-7
size: few
V: TRBV20-1
D: .
DNA: TGCAGTGCTAGTGGCTTTAAAGGGTACTACGAGCAGTACTTC
CDR3: CSASGFKGYYEQYF

J: TRBJ2-1
size: once
V: TRBV28
D: TRBD2
DNA: TGTGCCACCCACACCCGGGGGGGACTAGCGGGTAGGGGGAATGAGCAGTTCTTC
CDR3: CATHTRGGLAGRGNEQFF

J: TRBJ2-3
size: .
V: TRBV6-5
D: .
DNA: TGTGCCAGCAGTACCCCACGGGGTGGGGGCGATACGCAGTATTTT
CDR3: CASSTPRGGGDTQYF